These 30 T cell receptor beta chains share one sample of origin, sequenced in a study of regulatory T cells in long-lasting Graves disease. Indicated time point: newly diagnosed GD, antithyroid drugs for less than 3 months. The authors made the TCR library using RNA they extracted from PBMCs. HTBI primers from iRepertoire and Arm-PCR of CDR3 regions yielded the TCR beta libraries. TCRdb called the multiplex PCR reads again in MiXCR, with one record for every CDR3 protein. The sample includes fewer than 350,000 distinct CDR3 sequences, 18% seen only once; the top ten take about 39%. The source material was peripheral blood mononuclear cells (PBMCs), sampled at new diagnosis, from a patient treated with antithyroid drugs. The receptor set was obtained from a female donor with Graves disease.

This clonotype showed up many times. V usage is TRBV20-1 and J usage is TRBJ2-5, with 11 bases lining up with TRBD2. The trim removed 5 bases at V and 3 bases at J, leaving 8 bases unmatched. In germline, CDR1 is DFQATT, CDR2 SNEGSKA (reference sequence). The CDR3 is made up of 15 amino acids. The CDR3 loop is CSASRLAGHKETQYF. CDR3 DNA sequence: TGCAGTGCTTCCCGACTAGCGGGGCACAAAGAGACCCAGTACTTC.

This chain links TRBV9 with TRBJ2-1; 8 positions agree with TRBD2. J was trimmed by 9 bases and V by 2 bases; bases with no gene match: 4. The length of the CDR3 is 13 residues. Germline assignment: CDR1 SGDLS and CDR2 YYNGEE. In DNA form, the CDR3 reads TGTGCCAGCAGCGTCGGTGCGGGGGGTGAGCAGTTCTTC. Its translation is CASSVGAGGEQFF.

This clonotype was observed many times. This chain joins TRBV6-1 and TRBJ2-7, with a weak D call TRBD1 (6 bases). Per germline, CDR1 MNHNS and CDR2 SASEGT. V lost 5 bases and J lost 6, with 14 bases in between. The CDR3 is 13 residues long. The CDR3 sequence is CASSPDTGFEQYF. The DNA for the CDR3 is TGTGCCAGCAGTCCTGACACAGGGTTCGAGCAGTACTTC.

In its sample, this clonotype was seen many times. CDR3 DNA sequence: TGTGCCCATACACGGGCGGGAGGGCCATTTGGTGAGCAGTTCTTC. Its protein product is CAHTRAGGPFGEQFF. The chain uses TRBV28 and TRBJ2-1, with 9 bases matching TRBD2. The CDR3 loop spans 15 amino acids. The germline gives CDR1 MDHEN, CDR2 SYDVKM. With 11 bases clipped from V and 9 bases from J, the junction kept 17 bases outside the gene matches.

This clonotype has more than one count but fewer than ten. The chain has TRBV29-1 and TRBJ2-4; no clear D. The CDR3 extends over 13 amino acids. CDR1 and CDR2 (germline): SQVTM, ANQGSEA. V lost 4 bases to trimming and J lost 0 bases, with 7 bases between them. The CDR3 is CSVGVLAKNIQYF. The CDR3 DNA reads as TGCAGCGTTGGAGTTTTAGCCAAAAACATTCAGTACTTC.

The sample holds one count of this clonotype. The chain couples TRBV2 to TRBJ2-7, with D unresolved. The CDR3 totals 12 residues. V lost 6 bases, J lost 0 bases, and 6 bases lay in between. CDR1 and CDR2 (germline): SNHLY, FYNNEI. The CDR3 DNA reads TGTGCCAGCAGGGCCGGCTCCTACGAGCAGTACTTC. It codes for CASRAGSYEQYF.

There are many counts of this clonotype. For the CDR3, the DNA is TGTGCCAGTACCAGGGAAGCCCTTACTGGAAACACCATATATTTT. This encodes CASTREALTGNTIYF. This chain connects TRBV19 to TRBJ1-3, with D tentatively TRBD1 (5 bases). This CDR3 is built from 15 residues. V was pared by 7 bases and J by 2 bases, with 15 bases between. Germline V gene data show CDR1 as LNHDA and CDR2 as SQIVND (reference sequence).

This clonotype was detected many times. This sequence joins TRBV28 and TRBJ1-1; unclear D gene. The length of the CDR3 is 14 residues. CDR1 MDHEN and CDR2 SYDVKM come from the germline V gene. V was trimmed by 2 bases and J by 1 base, leaving 8 bases between them. CDR3: CASSLIRENTEAFF. The CDR3 DNA reads as TGTGCCAGCAGTTTAATCAGAGAGAACACTGAAGCTTTCTTT.

The chain employs TRBV11-2 and TRBJ2-7; D remains ambiguous. Trimming pared 6 bases from V and 0 bases from J, leaving 6 bases between. The CDR3 totals 12 residues. Per the germline V gene, CDR1 is SGHAT and CDR2 is FQNNGV. Here the CDR3 DNA reads TGTGCCAGCAGGACCTACTCCTACGAGCAGTACTTC. Translated: CASRTYSYEQYF.

The table lists this clonotype with many counts. The gene calls are TRBV24-1 and TRBJ1-5, with 7 bases lining up with TRBD1. This CDR3 comprises 19 residues. Trimming took 4 bases from V and 0 from J; bases not matched to a gene: 14. Per the germline V gene, CDR1 is KGHDR and CDR2 is SFDVKD. The CDR3 here is CATSDPNRDSMYSNQPQHF. The CDR3 DNA follows: TGTGCCACCAGTGACCCCAACCGGGACAGCATGTATAGCAATCAGCCCCAGCATTTT.

This clonotype was observed a few times. This chain uses TRBV7-9 with TRBJ2-3; no definite D call. Trimming stripped 5 bases from V and 0 bases from J, with 12 bases between. CDR3 length equals 15 residues. The germline CDR1 and CDR2 sequences are SEHNR and FQNEAQ (reference sequence). The CDR3 coding sequence is TGTGCCAGCAGCCACAGTAGACCTAGCACAGATACGCAGTATTTT. Its protein product is CASSHSRPSTDTQYF.

On this clonotype itself: A read error likely explains this, since a far larger clone differs by one base. For the CDR3, the DNA is TGTGCCAGCAGCAGGGGACTTTCCTACGAGCAGTTCTTC. Encoded protein: CASSRGLSYEQFF. The chain has TRBV2 and TRBJ2-1; possibly TRBD1 or TRBD2 for D (6 bases each). The V end lost 6 bases, the J end lost 10 bases, and 16 bases lay between the germline ends. Germline CDR1 and CDR2: SNHLY and FYNNEI. The CDR3 has 13 amino acids.

There are many counts of this clonotype. The chain uses TRBV27 and TRBJ2-3; D tentatively reads TRBD1 or TRBD2 (6 bases each). Germline-derived CDR1 and CDR2 are MNHEY and SMNVEV (reference sequence). V dropped 3 bases and J dropped 6 bases, with 22 bases sitting between them. This CDR3 contains 17 residues. CDR3 sequence: CASSLSVGGRKVDTQYF. The CDR3, as DNA: TGTGCCAGCAGTTTGAGTGTGGGGGGCAGGAAGGTGGATACGCAGTATTTT.

This clonotype was counted ten times or more. The rearrangement links TRBV20-1 to TRBJ2-1; possibly TRBD1 or TRBD2 for D (5 bases each). This CDR3 contains 10 residues. Trimming pared 3 bases from V and 13 bases from J, leaving 10 bases between. Germline CDR1 reads DFQATT; CDR2 reads SNEGSKA (reference sequence). CDR3 coding DNA: TGCAGTGCTAGGGTTCGGGACCAGTTCTTC. It specifies CSARVRDQFF.

With regard to this clonotype: This CDR3 is missing its conserved last phenylalanine or tryptophan, likely due to a read error. It is unclear where the CDR3 begins or ends on the DNA, so no DNA is shown, and the CDR3 is as TCRdb lists it. The CDR3 loop reads CASSLGLTNTEDFV. This chain links TRBV5-1 with TRBJ1-1. The CDR3 is made up of 14 amino acids, end residues included. Per the germline V gene, CDR1 is SGHRS and CDR2 is YFSETQ.

The chain couples TRBV20-1 to TRBJ2-7, with 7 bases matching TRBD2. The CDR3 spans 16 residues. V lost 0 bases to trimming and J lost 1 base; unmatched junction nucleotides: 9. Germline assignment: CDR1 DFQATT and CDR2 SNEGSKA (reference sequence). CDR3 DNA sequence: TGCAGTGCTAGAGATGGAGGGAGGGCCCAATCCTACGAGCAGTACTTC. It encodes CSARDGGRAQSYEQYF.

Details on this clonotype: The junction shows a germline mismatch at one end, possibly a read error. The chain has TRBV5-1 and TRBJ1-3; D is unclear. CDR3 length: 16 residues. Looked up from germline, CDR1 is SGHRS and CDR2 is YFSETQ. This CDR3 reads CASGLSLGVSGNTIYF. The CDR3 DNA sequence: TGTGCCAGCGGCTTGTCTCTGGGAGTATCGGGAAACACCATATATTTT.

This clonotype was seen more than once but under ten times. The genes are TRBV6-1 and TRBJ2-1; 8 bases are shared with TRBD2. The V segment lost 4 bases and the J segment 3 bases; nucleotides outside the gene matches: 5. The CDR3 spans 15 residues. The germline V gene encodes CDR1 MNHNS and CDR2 SASEGT. The CDR3 loop is CASSALAGHYNEQFF. The CDR3 DNA is TGTGCCAGCAGTGCCTTAGCGGGACACTACAATGAGCAGTTCTTC.

This clonotype was seen ten or more times. This rearrangement joins TRBV7-3 to TRBJ2-3; TRBD1 or TRBD2 may be the D gene (5 bases each). The germline CDR1 and CDR2 sequences are SGHTA and FQGTGA. The CDR3 has 15 residues. The V gene lost 1 base and the J gene lost 11 bases, with 19 bases spanning the gap. The CDR3 sequence is CASSLNPGPQSGQYF. In DNA, the CDR3 is TGTGCCAGCAGCTTAAACCCGGGACCCCAAAGCGGGCAGTATTTT.

The chain has TRBV19 and TRBJ1-2; a possible D gene is TRBD1 (6 bases). The V end lost 3 bases, the J end lost 8 bases, and 19 bases lay between the germline ends. Germline V CDR1 and CDR2: LNHDA, SQIVND (reference sequence). The CDR3 is 15 amino acids. The CDR3 DNA reads TGTGCCAGTAGTATCGGGGACGGATCTCAGGGGGGCTACACCTTC. It codes for CASSIGDGSQGGYTF.

The chain links TRBV28 to TRBJ2-4; 7 positions match TRBD1. CDR1 is MDHEN and CDR2 is SYDVKM in the germline V gene. With V trimmed by 5 bases and J by 2 bases, 6 bases remained unmatched. The CDR3 runs 15 residues. The CDR3 loop reads CASSQGGATKNIQYF. Here the CDR3 DNA reads TGTGCCAGCAGTCAAGGGGGCGCGACCAAAAACATTCAGTACTTC.

This clonotype was seen a few times. This chain joins TRBV3-1 and TRBJ1-3; D gene uncertain. This CDR3 is 14 amino acids long. Germline CDR1 LGHDT, CDR2 YNNKEL (reference sequence). The V and J ends lost 4 bases and 0 bases respectively, with 7 bases between them. DNA of the CDR3: TGTGCCAGCAGCCCATATATCTCTGGAAACACCATATATTTT. It is translated as CASSPYISGNTIYF.

In its sample, this clonotype was seen many times. This rearrangement joins TRBV28 to TRBJ1-5; a weak D match, TRBD1 (5 bases). V was shortened by 6 bases and J by 4 bases, with 19 bases between the two germline ends. CDR1 is MDHEN and CDR2 is SYDVKM in the germline V gene. The CDR3 covers 16 residues. The CDR3 DNA is TGTGCCAGCAGGGGAGCAGGGCAGGGAGCAAATCAGCCCCAGCATTTT. Amino acids: CASRGAGQGANQPQHF.

This clonotype has a count of ten or more. The V gene is TRBV20-1, the J gene TRBJ2-7, with TRBD2 matching over 14 bases. After removal of 5 bases from V and 6 bases from J, the junction contained 3 bases not matched to a gene. The CDR3 loop spans 13 amino acids. Germline lookup yields CDR1 DFQATT and CDR2 SNEGSKA (reference sequence). In DNA, the CDR3 is TGCAGTGCTCGACTAGCGGGAGGGCTCGAGCAGTACTTC. Protein product: CSARLAGGLEQYF.

With regard to this clonotype: The CDR3 does not close with the conserved phenylalanine or tryptophan, likely indicating a read error. V usage is TRBV13 and J usage is TRBJ2-2; D is perhaps TRBD2 (5 bases). This CDR3 has 13 residues. Germline loops: CDR1 PRHDT, CDR2 FYEKMQ (reference sequence). Trimming stripped 2 bases from V and 5 bases from J, with 6 bases between. The CDR3 region has the DNA TGTGCCAGCAGCTTACGGGGAACCGGGGAGCTGTTTCTT. This encodes CASSLRGTGELFL.

This clonotype was counted at least ten times. The chain has TRBV6-2 or TRBV6-3 and TRBJ2-3, with TRBD2 as a possible D gene (5 bases). V was cut by 2 bases and J by 3 bases, with 12 bases left in between. Germline values: CDR1 MNHEY, CDR2 SVGEGT. CDR3 length equals 15 residues. The CDR3 spells CASSYRSGETDTQYF. The CDR3 DNA is TGTGCCAGCAGTTACAGAAGCGGAGAGACAGATACGCAGTATTTT.

This clonotype appeared many times. The chain employs TRBV28 and TRBJ2-1; D not certain. The CDR3 covers 18 residues. The V gene's germline CDR1 is MDHEN and CDR2 SYDVKM. V was clipped by 6 bases and J by 0 bases, with 21 bases between them. The CDR3 loop reads CASRSISSPQTSYNEQFF. CDR3 coding DNA: TGTGCCAGCAGGTCGATTAGTAGCCCCCAAACCTCCTACAATGAGCAGTTCTTC.

This clonotype was seen repeatedly, ten times or more. The rearrangement uses TRBV6-1 and TRBJ1-2; D is uncertain. The CDR3 consists of 15 residues. The germline gives CDR1 MNHNS, CDR2 SASEGT. Trimming removed 1 base from V and 2 bases from J, with 11 bases in between. The CDR3 region has the DNA TGTGCCAGCAGTGAAGTAGTGACTGACAACTATGGCTACACCTTC. Translated, it gives CASSEVVTDNYGYTF.

The J gene is TRBJ2-5, the V gene TRBV11-2, with 8 bases aligning to TRBD2. Germline CDR1 and CDR2: SGHAT and FQNNGV. The CDR3 covers 15 residues. V shed 0 bases, J shed 4 bases, and the junction held 4 bases outside the gene matches. In DNA, the CDR3 is TGTGCCAGCAGCTTAGAGGCGGGAGGCCTAGAGACCCAGTACTTC. This translates into CASSLEAGGLETQYF.

The table lists this clonotype with many counts. The chain carries TRBV27 and TRBJ2-7, with D unclear. CDR1 and CDR2 from the germline V gene are MNHEY and SMNVEV (reference sequence). The CDR3 consists of 12 residues. Trimming stripped 6 bases from V and 6 bases from J, with 12 bases between. The CDR3 sequence: CASSSTLPEQYF. In DNA, the CDR3 is TGTGCCAGCAGCTCTACCCTTCCCGAGCAGTACTTC.